This is a list of T cell receptor beta chains from one sample in a study of blood T cells in healthy people across ages. TCRdb fed the 5' RACE reads into MiXCR, producing one record per CDR3 protein. The sample records under 700,000 distinct CDR3 sequences, 20% to 30% being singletons. This sample was also put to use in a study of T cells of mothers and their children.

Sequencing input: blood. Source of these receptors: a boy between 5 and 17 years old in good health. CDR3s include the opening cysteine and the closing phenylalanine or tryptophan. D genes are given only for firm matches. Clone size is shown for a subset of rows, as once, few, many or a class of expanded clone.

CDR3 DNA	CDR3 protein	D gene	CDR3 length	clone size	J gene	V gene
TGTGCCACCAAAAGAAGCTCTGGGGCCAACGTCCTGACTTTC	CATKRSSGANVLTF	NA	14	NA	TRBJ2-6	TRBV15
TGTGCCAGCAGCCAAATGCCTCAAGCGGCAACTAATGAAAAACTGTTTTTT	CASSQMPQAATNEKLFF	NA	17	NA	TRBJ1-4	TRBV14
TGTGCCAGCAGCCCGTGGTTGGTGGATGAAAAACTGTTTTTT	CASSPWLVDEKLFF	NA	14	NA	TRBJ1-4	TRBV7-2
TGCGCCAGCAGCCACCTACAGGGGGAAAAGACCCAGTACTTC	CASSHLQGEKTQYF	TRBD1	14	few	TRBJ2-5	TRBV4-1
TGTGCCACCGAGGGACGGTACAATGAGCAGTTCTTC	CATEGRYNEQFF	NA	12	few	TRBJ2-1	TRBV30
TGTGCCAGCAGTTTATTACAACATGACAGCTACGAGCAGTACTTC	CASSLLQHDSYEQYF	NA	15	few	TRBJ2-7	TRBV28
TGTGCCAGCAGTTTTTTAGGGGGGAACACTGAAGCTTTCTTT	CASSFLGGNTEAFF	NA	14	few	TRBJ1-1	TRBV27
TGTGCCAGCAGACGGACAGAAACTAACTATGGCTACACCTTC	CASRRTETNYGYTF	NA	14	NA	TRBJ1-2	TRBV7-9
TGTGCCAGCAGGCCGACTGTCTCCTACGAGCAGTACTTC	CASRPTVSYEQYF	NA	13	NA	TRBJ2-7	TRBV6-5
TGTGCCAGCAGAGACAGGCCTAGCTCCTACGAGCAGTACTTC	CASRDRPSSYEQYF	NA	14	NA	TRBJ2-7	TRBV6-2/TRBV6-3
TGTGCCAGCAGCTCCCCGGGACTAGACAGAGATACGCAGTATTTT	CASSSPGLDRDTQYF	TRBD2	15	NA	TRBJ2-3	TRBV28
TGTGCCAGCAGCTTCGGGACCTCCTGGGGCGGGGAGCTGTTTTTT	CASSFGTSWGGELFF	NA	15	NA	TRBJ2-2	TRBV7-2
TGTGCCACCGCTCTAGCCGGAGCAGATACGCAGTATTTT	CATALAGADTQYF	NA	13	few	TRBJ2-3	TRBV19
TGCAGCGTTGCGGGGACAGGGAGTGAAAAACTGTTTTTT	CSVAGTGSEKLFF	TRBD1	13	NA	TRBJ1-4	TRBV29-1
TGCAGCGTTGACGAACTAGGGACAGCCGGCGAGCAGTACTTC	CSVDELGTAGEQYF	TRBD1	14	few	TRBJ2-7	TRBV29-1
TGTGCCAGCAGTTACGTAGCTCTGAACAATGAGCAGTTCTTC	CASSYVALNNEQFF	NA	14	NA	TRBJ2-1	TRBV27
TGTGCCACCAGTGACATTACCGGAGCTGAAGCTTTCTTT	CATSDITGAEAFF	NA	13	NA	TRBJ1-1	TRBV24-1
TGTGCCAGCAGCCAATCTTCCCTGGGCACAGATACGCAGTATTTT	CASSQSSLGTDTQYF	NA	15	few	TRBJ2-3	TRBV3-1
TGCAGCGTTGAAGGACTGATGGGCCATCGGACCGCAGATACGCAGTATTTT	CSVEGLMGHRTADTQYF	NA	17	NA	TRBJ2-3	TRBV29-1
TGCAGTGCGTGGGGGATGAACACTGAAGCTTTCTTT	CSAWGMNTEAFF	NA	12	NA	TRBJ1-1	TRBV29-1
TGTGCCAGCAGCTCAACGGGACATCGTCTGGGAGATACGCAGTATTTT	CASSSTGHRLGDTQYF	NA	16	NA	TRBJ2-3	TRBV9
TGCGCCAGCAGCTTGGCCGGGGCGGCCCAGTACTTC	CASSLAGAAQYF	NA	12	few	TRBJ2-5	TRBV5-1
TGTGCCAGCAGCTGGCTAGATAGCGAAAAACTGTTTTTT	CASSWLDSEKLFF	NA	13	NA	TRBJ1-4	TRBV12-3/TRBV12-4
TGCGCCAGCAGCTTGGGATTGGGACAATCCTACTACGAGCAGTACTTC	CASSLGLGQSYYEQYF	NA	16	NA	TRBJ2-7	TRBV5-1
TGTGCCAGCAGCGTAGACCCGGAGGGGGCTTCCTACAATGAGCAGTTCTTC	CASSVDPEGASYNEQFF	NA	17	few	TRBJ2-1	TRBV9
TGTGCCTCAAAGCCCGAAGGGACGGGAACAACTAATGAAAAACTGTTTTTT	CASKPEGTGTTNEKLFF	NA	17	few	TRBJ1-4	TRBV7-2
TGTGCCAGCAGCGTCAGAGAACCCACAGATACGCAGTATTTT	CASSVREPTDTQYF	NA	14	NA	TRBJ2-3	TRBV7-9
TGTGCCAGCAGCCCACCCGGACAGTATGGCCTTAACTATGGCTACACCTTC	CASSPPGQYGLNYGYTF	NA	17	NA	TRBJ1-2	TRBV11-2
TGTGCCAGCGGCTCGGACAGGGGGTTAATTCTCTACAATGAGCAGTTCTTC	CASGSDRGLILYNEQFF	TRBD1	17	few	TRBJ2-1	TRBV3-1
TGTGCCAGCAGTCTAAGGCGTGAAACCTACGAGCAGTACTTC	CASSLRRETYEQYF	NA	14	NA	TRBJ2-7	TRBV6-5
TGCGCCAGCAGTCAACAACACGGGAATGAAAAACTGTTTTTT	CASSQQHGNEKLFF	NA	14	NA	TRBJ1-4	TRBV5-1
TGTGCCAGCAGTTGGTTAGCGGGTCTCTACAATGAGCAGTTCTTC	CASSWLAGLYNEQFF	TRBD2	15	many	TRBJ2-1	TRBV6-2/TRBV6-3
TGTGCCAGCAGTTTACAGCGGGGCACTGAAGCTTTCTTT	CASSLQRGTEAFF	NA	13	NA	TRBJ1-1	TRBV12-3/TRBV12-4
TGTGCCAGCAGTCACAGAAATTCACCCCTCCACTTT	CASSHRNSPLHF	NA	12	once	TRBJ1-6	TRBV7-2
TGCAGTGCTAGAGTTTCCAGGACGATCTCCTACGAGCAGTACTTC	CSARVSRTISYEQYF	NA	15	NA	TRBJ2-7	TRBV20-1
TGTGCCAGCAGCCGACAGGAAGATCAACCCCAGCATTTT	CASSRQEDQPQHF	NA	13	NA	TRBJ1-5	TRBV3-1
TGCAGTGCTCCTCAGGGGGGTGGCTATGGCTACACCTTC	CSAPQGGGYGYTF	TRBD1	13	NA	TRBJ1-2	TRBV20-1
TGCAGTGCTAGCTCCACCGGGACTAGTAAAGAGACCCAGTACTTC	CSASSTGTSKETQYF	TRBD2	15	NA	TRBJ2-5	TRBV20-1
TGTGCCAGCAGATTAGCCGGGGGAACCAAAAACATTCAGTACTTC	CASRLAGGTKNIQYF	NA	15	NA	TRBJ2-4	TRBV12-3/TRBV12-4
TGTGCCAGCAGCCAAAGGGATGCGGGACCCTACGAGCAGTACTTC	CASSQRDAGPYEQYF	NA	15	few	TRBJ2-7	TRBV14
TGCAGTGCTCTTCGGGAACAAAATCAGCCCCAGCATTTT	CSALREQNQPQHF	NA	13	few	TRBJ1-5	TRBV20-1
TGTGCCAGCAGCAAAGTGGAGGGGATGGGCGAGCAGTACTTC	CASSKVEGMGEQYF	NA	14	many	TRBJ2-7	TRBV21-1
TGTGCCAGTCTACAGGGAATTAACACTGAAGCTTTCTTT	CASLQGINTEAFF	NA	13	NA	TRBJ1-1	TRBV28
TGCAGTGCTAGAGTTCTGGGGAATGAGCAGTTCTTC	CSARVLGNEQFF	NA	12	few	TRBJ2-1	TRBV20-1
TGTGCCAGCAGGATGACTAGCGGAGATACGCAGTATTTT	CASRMTSGDTQYF	TRBD2	13	NA	TRBJ2-3	TRBV27
TGCGCCAGCAGCGGGGACCTAAACACTGAAGCTTTCTTT	CASSGDLNTEAFF	NA	13	NA	TRBJ1-1	TRBV5-1
TGTGCCAGCAGCGGGAAGGGCTCCCTCAGCTCCTACAATGAGCAGTTCTTC	CASSGKGSLSSYNEQFF	NA	17	NA	TRBJ2-1	TRBV9
TGTGCCAGTAGATTGACAGGGGTTAATTCACCCCTCCACTTT	CASRLTGVNSPLHF	TRBD1	14	few	TRBJ1-6	TRBV19
TGCGCCAGCAGCTTGGCGGAGCGGCGACTAGCCAAAAACATTCAGTACTTC	CASSLAERRLAKNIQYF	NA	17	NA	TRBJ2-4	TRBV5-1
TGTGCCAGCAGTTTTGTGCTAGCGGGAAACGAGCAGTACTTC	CASSFVLAGNEQYF	TRBD2	14	NA	TRBJ2-7	TRBV28
TGTGCCACCAGTGATGGAGGCACCTACCAAGAGACCCAGTACTTC	CATSDGGTYQETQYF	NA	15	many	TRBJ2-5	TRBV24-1
TGTGCCAGCAGCTTAGCGGGGGAAACTGAAGCTTTCTTT	CASSLAGETEAFF	NA	13	few	TRBJ1-1	TRBV7-8
TGTGCCAGCAGTTACGTCAGGTGGACGGGGGAGCTGTTTTTT	CASSYVRWTGELFF	NA	14	NA	TRBJ2-2	TRBV6-5
TGTGCCAGCACCCAGACTAGCGGGGGCTCCTACAATGAGCAGTTCTTC	CASTQTSGGSYNEQFF	TRBD2	16	few	TRBJ2-1	TRBV3-1
TGTGCCAGCAGCGTAGCGTCGACTAGCGAGAGGGCCTACGAGCAGTACTTC	CASSVASTSERAYEQYF	TRBD2	17	few	TRBJ2-7	TRBV9
TGTGCCAGCAGGCATCGACTAGCGCCTTCCCAAGAGACCCAGTACTTC	CASRHRLAPSQETQYF	TRBD2	16	many	TRBJ2-5	TRBV6-2/TRBV6-3
TGTGCCAGCAGCCCCAGGGGACTAGCTGAAGAGACCCAGTACTTC	CASSPRGLAEETQYF	TRBD2	15	NA	TRBJ2-5	TRBV11-2
TGTGCCAGCAAAAAGGATTGGCAGGCGAACCTACATGGCTACACCTTC	CASKKDWQANLHGYTF	NA	16	few	TRBJ1-2	TRBV21-1